A selection of T cell receptor beta chains follows, all from one sample in a study of T-cell memory formation after mild COVID-19. TCRdb analysed the 5' RACE reads with MiXCR anew, one entry per CDR3 protein. Here the sample spans around 130,000 distinct CDR3 sequences, 14% being singletons. The specimen was PBMCs or a T cell subset sorted from them (not recorded which). The receptors were sampled from an adult woman who had mild COVID-19 (a few samples of this study predate the infection). Cell type and time point are not known. CDR3s include the opening cysteine and the closing phenylalanine or tryptophan. D genes are given only for firm matches. Clone size is not always given. Where it is, it says once, few, many or a class for expanded clones.

CDR3nt: TGTGCCAGCAGCTCCCTACCGGGACAGGGGCCAAACACTGAAGCTTTCTTT
CDR3aa: CASSSLPGQGPNTEAFF
d_gene: TRBD1
abundance: -
v_gene: TRBV7-9
j_gene: TRBJ1-1

CDR3nt: TGCGCCAGCAGCCCCCTCGCCCCAGATACGCAGTATTTT
CDR3aa: CASSPLAPDTQYF
d_gene: -
abundance: few
v_gene: TRBV4-1
j_gene: TRBJ2-3

CDR3nt: TGCAGTGCTAGAGCTTCCTTCAGGGGGCAAGGAGATACGCAGTATTTT
CDR3aa: CSARASFRGQGDTQYF
d_gene: TRBD1
abundance: -
v_gene: TRBV20-1
j_gene: TRBJ2-3

CDR3nt: TGTGCCTGGTCATGGGGACAGGGGATCTTAGAGCAGTACTTC
CDR3aa: CAWSWGQGILEQYF
d_gene: TRBD1
abundance: -
v_gene: TRBV30
j_gene: TRBJ2-7

CDR3nt: TGTGCCAGCAGTTCGATGACTAGCGGGAGCACCGGGGAGCTGTTTTTT
CDR3aa: CASSSMTSGSTGELFF
d_gene: TRBD2
abundance: few
v_gene: TRBV28
j_gene: TRBJ2-2

CDR3nt: TGTGCCAGCAGCTTGACGGAGTACAATGAGCAGTTCTTC
CDR3aa: CASSLTEYNEQFF
d_gene: -
abundance: many
v_gene: TRBV7-6
j_gene: TRBJ2-1

CDR3nt: TGTGCCAGTAGTATAACCGGGACTAGCTATGATGAGCAGTTCTTC
CDR3aa: CASSITGTSYDEQFF
d_gene: TRBD2
abundance: few
v_gene: TRBV19
j_gene: TRBJ2-1

CDR3nt: TGCGCCAGCAGGGGGGAAGGGATCAATGAGCAGTTCTTC
CDR3aa: CASRGEGINEQFF
d_gene: -
abundance: few
v_gene: TRBV4-3
j_gene: TRBJ2-1

CDR3nt: TGTGCCAGCAGCTTACAGGGACAGGGAATTTATAGCAATCAGCCCCAGCATTTT
CDR3aa: CASSLQGQGIYSNQPQHF
d_gene: TRBD1
abundance: -
v_gene: TRBV7-9
j_gene: TRBJ1-5

CDR3nt: TGTGCCAGCAGCGTTTCAGGGGGCCACGAGCAGTACTTC
CDR3aa: CASSVSGGHEQYF
d_gene: TRBD1
abundance: -
v_gene: TRBV9
j_gene: TRBJ2-7

CDR3nt: TGCGCCAGCAGCCAAGATCACATTCCAGGGACAGGGGGCAACGAGCAGTACTTC
CDR3aa: CASSQDHIPGTGGNEQYF
d_gene: TRBD1
abundance: many
v_gene: TRBV4-3
j_gene: TRBJ2-7

CDR3nt: TGTGCCAGCAGCTTGGTTACGAGCCAAGAGACCCAGTACTTC
CDR3aa: CASSLVTSQETQYF
d_gene: -
abundance: few
v_gene: TRBV5-6
j_gene: TRBJ2-5

CDR3nt: TGCAGTGCGGAACAGGGGGAAGGTGGCTACACCTTC
CDR3aa: CSAEQGEGGYTF
d_gene: TRBD1
abundance: few
v_gene: TRBV20-1
j_gene: TRBJ1-2

CDR3nt: TGTGCCAGCAGTTTATCCGTCGGACTAGCCGGAGGGGGCAATGAGCAGTTCTTC
CDR3aa: CASSLSVGLAGGGNEQFF
d_gene: TRBD2
abundance: few
v_gene: TRBV27
j_gene: TRBJ2-1

CDR3nt: TGTGCCAGCAGCCCCAAACTCTACGAGCAGTACTTC
CDR3aa: CASSPKLYEQYF
d_gene: -
abundance: many
v_gene: TRBV7-9
j_gene: TRBJ2-7

CDR3nt: TGCGCCAGCAGGCTAGGGGGCCGAGGCACCGGGGAGCTGTTTTTT
CDR3aa: CASRLGGRGTGELFF
d_gene: TRBD1
abundance: many
v_gene: TRBV4-1
j_gene: TRBJ2-2

CDR3nt: TGCGCCAGCAGCTTGACTGGTGGCTACACCTTC
CDR3aa: CASSLTGGYTF
d_gene: -
abundance: -
v_gene: TRBV5-1
j_gene: TRBJ1-2

CDR3nt: TGTGCCAGCAGTCGAATAGCGGGAGGGCCGGGCAAAGAGCAGTTCTTC
CDR3aa: CASSRIAGGPGKEQFF
d_gene: TRBD2
abundance: -
v_gene: TRBV7-9
j_gene: TRBJ2-1

CDR3nt: TGCGCCAGCAGCCTTGGTGGAGGGCAAGAGACCCAGTACTTC
CDR3aa: CASSLGGGQETQYF
d_gene: -
abundance: many
v_gene: TRBV4-1
j_gene: TRBJ2-5

CDR3nt: TGTGCCAGCCGGGGAGGGGGGCAGGACACTGAAGCTTTCTTT
CDR3aa: CASRGGGQDTEAFF
d_gene: -
abundance: few
v_gene: TRBV7-9
j_gene: TRBJ1-1

CDR3nt: TGTGCTAGTGGCCCCGGGACTAGCGGAGGATACACAGATACGCAGTATTTT
CDR3aa: CASGPGTSGGYTDTQYF
d_gene: TRBD2
abundance: few
v_gene: TRBV12-5
j_gene: TRBJ2-3

CDR3nt: TGTGCCAGCAGCACTAAGGGACAGAAACTTGAAGCTTTCTTT
CDR3aa: CASSTKGQKLEAFF
d_gene: TRBD1
abundance: few
v_gene: TRBV27
j_gene: TRBJ1-1

CDR3nt: TGTGCCAGCAGCGTTCTAGGGGACAGCATCTACGAGCAGTACTTC
CDR3aa: CASSVLGDSIYEQYF
d_gene: TRBD1
abundance: few
v_gene: TRBV9
j_gene: TRBJ2-7

CDR3nt: TGTGCCAGCAGTTTACGAGGGAGTGGTAATGAGCAGTTCTTC
CDR3aa: CASSLRGSGNEQFF
d_gene: -
abundance: few
v_gene: TRBV27
j_gene: TRBJ2-1